A selection of T cell receptor beta chains follows, all from one sample in a study of shared clonotypes between healthy human individuals. The protocol was immunoSEQ multiplex PCR, while the TCRdb copy is restricted to in-frame clones and leaves out a portion. Altogether about 2.4 million clones are present, 93% being singletons, with the ten largest covering roughly 0.39%. Source material: naive CD4+ T cells from PBMCs. The receptors were sampled from a young man in good health. Some clones in this sample may be carry-over from other donors' samples. Each CDR3 is given with its conserved first and last residue. A D gene is named only where the DNA matches it firmly. Some rows mark clone size as missing; the rest say once, few, many or name a class of expanded clone.

>.|TRBJ1-4|TRBV19|.
CASSIVQAEKLFF
TGTGCCAGTAGTATTGTCCAGGCAGAAAAACTGTTTTTT
>.|TRBJ2-5|TRBV7-6|TRBD2
CASSFGREGGETQYF
TGTGCCAGCAGCTTTGGACGGGAGGGGGGGGAGACCCAGTACTTC
>once|TRBJ1-1|TRBV29-1|.
CSVEIGGGGTEAFF
TGCAGCGTTGAGATTGGTGGGGGTGGCACTGAAGCTTTCTTT
>.|TRBJ2-1|TRBV9|.
CASSVGGTESEQFF
TGTGCCAGCAGCGTAGGCGGGACCGAGAGTGAGCAGTTCTTC
>.|TRBJ1-1|TRBV6-5|.
CASSYRNGVSEAFF
TGTGCCAGCAGTTATCGCAATGGGGTATCTGAAGCTTTCTTT
>.|TRBJ2-1|TRBV28|TRBD2
CASSLRGRNQNEQFF
TGTGCCAGCAGTTTACGCGGGAGGAATCAAAATGAGCAGTTCTTC
>.|TRBJ2-3|TRBV28|TRBD1
CASSPGQSTDTQYF
TGTGCCAGCAGTCCGGGACAGAGCACAGATACGCAGTATTTT
>.|TRBJ2-7|TRBV18|TRBD2
CASSPVAGGSGEQYF
TGTGCCAGCTCACCGGTGGCGGGAGGGTCGGGCGAGCAGTACTTC
>.|TRBJ2-6|TRBV27|.
CASSAGTWQSGANVLTF
TGTGCCAGCAGCGCGGGGACTTGGCAGTCTGGGGCCAACGTCCTGACTTTC
>.|TRBJ1-1|TRBV2|TRBD1
CASTLRGRNTEAFF
TGTGCCAGCACCCTCAGGGGGCGAAACACTGAAGCTTTCTTT
>.|TRBJ2-7|TRBV6-5|.
CATQKHEQYF
TGTGCCACCCAAAAACACGAGCAGTACTTC
>.|TRBJ2-3|TRBV2|.
CASSEMGTFTDTQYF
TGTGCCAGCAGTGAAATGGGAACCTTCACAGATACGCAGTATTTT
>.|TRBJ2-3|TRBV30|.
CAWSQASGGTDTQYF
TGTGCCTGGAGTCAAGCGAGCGGCGGCACAGATACGCAGTATTTT
>.|TRBJ2-2|TRBV28|TRBD1
CASSLRARDRGRHGELFF
TGTGCCAGCAGTTTACGGGCCCGGGACAGGGGGCGCCACGGGGAGCTGTTTTTT
>.|TRBJ1-2|TRBV18|.
CASSSDRNFQYGYTF
TGTGCCAGCTCTTCGGACAGAAACTTTCAATATGGCTACACCTTC
>.|TRBJ2-5|TRBV18|TRBD2
CASSPGLAGYQETQYF
TGTGCCAGCTCACCAGGGTTAGCGGGGTATCAAGAGACCCAGTACTTC
>.|TRBJ2-5|TRBV21-1|.
CASSIRDRVDQETQYF
TGTGCCAGCAGCATCCGGGACAGGGTGGACCAAGAGACCCAGTACTTC
>.|TRBJ1-2|TRBV18|TRBD1
CASSPGQGFEGYTF
TGTGCCAGCTCCCCCGGACAGGGGTTCGAAGGCTACACCTTC
>once|TRBJ1-5|TRBV27|.
CASSFGGFNQPQHF
TGTGCCAGCAGTTTCGGCGGATTCAATCAGCCCCAGCATTTT
>.|TRBJ2-7|TRBV6-5|.
CASSGIQDSF
TGTGCCAGCAGTGGTATTCAAGACTCCTTC
>once|TRBJ1-5|TRBV28|.
CASSLGRGYNQPQHF
TGTGCCAGCAGTTTAGGACGCGGTTATAATCAGCCCCAGCATTTT
>.|TRBJ2-5|TRBV30|.
CAWRGEETQYF
TGTGCCTGGAGGGGGGAAGAGACCCAGTACTTC
>.|TRBJ2-6|TRBV15|TRBD2
CATSRSLAVPSGANVLTF
TGTGCCACCAGCAGATCACTAGCGGTCCCCTCTGGGGCCAACGTCCTGACTTTC
>.|TRBJ2-1|TRBV7-3|TRBD1
CASSFRQGGEQFF
TGTGCCAGCAGCTTTCGACAGGGCGGAGAGCAGTTCTTC
>.|TRBJ1-3|TRBV2|.
CAGLGARPGNTIYF
TGTGCCGGGTTGGGTGCCAGGCCTGGAAACACCATATATTTT
>.|TRBJ2-7|TRBV15|TRBD1
CATSPRGGQAYEQYF
TGTGCCACCAGCCCCCGAGGAGGACAGGCCTACGAGCAGTACTTC
>.|TRBJ1-4|TRBV7-8|.
CASSLDATHPGPEKLFF
TGTGCCAGCAGCTTAGATGCGACCCATCCTGGTCCTGAAAAACTGTTTTTT
>few|TRBJ1-5|TRBV19|TRBD1
CASMDRGLYQPQHF
TGTGCCAGTATGGACAGGGGGCTCTATCAGCCCCAGCATTTT
>.|TRBJ2-7|TRBV7-2|TRBD1
CASSLLGTGRYEQYF
TGTGCCAGCAGCTTATTAGGGACAGGGAGGTACGAGCAGTACTTC
>.|TRBJ2-1|TRBV5-1|TRBD2
CASSLAGGVSNEQFF
TGCGCCAGCAGCTTAGCGGGAGGAGTTAGTAATGAGCAGTTCTTC
>.|TRBJ1-2|TRBV27|.
CASSSNIFRDFTRGYTF
TGTGCCAGCAGTTCAAATATCTTCCGGGACTTTACTCGGGGCTACACCTTC
>.|TRBJ2-1|TRBV5-1|TRBD2
CASSVGTSGRREQFF
TGCGCCAGCAGTGTGGGGACTAGCGGGAGAAGGGAGCAGTTCTTC
>.|TRBJ1-4|TRBV9|TRBD1
CASSQGGSNEKLFF
TGTGCCAGCAGCCAAGGGGGCAGTAATGAAAAACTGTTTTTT
>.|TRBJ1-5|TRBV18|TRBD1
CASSIQGDSNQPQHF
TGTGCCAGCTCCATACAGGGGGATAGCAATCAGCCCCAGCATTTT
>.|TRBJ2-2|TRBV5-4|TRBD1
CASSLGRGTGNTGELFF
TGTGCCAGCAGCTTGGGTCGCGGGACAGGGAACACCGGGGAGCTGTTTTTT
>.|TRBJ2-3|TRBV5-1|TRBD2
CASSSTNSGKRRHTDTQYF
TGCGCCAGCAGCTCTACCAATAGCGGGAAGCGTCGTCACACAGATACGCAGTATTTT
>.|TRBJ2-7|TRBV7-2|TRBD1
CASSGPGQGLGEQYF
TGTGCCAGCAGCGGACCGGGACAGGGATTGGGAGAGCAGTACTTC
>.|TRBJ2-7|TRBV4-3|TRBD2
CASSQETSENYEQYF
TGCGCCAGCAGCCAAGAAACTAGCGAAAACTACGAGCAGTACTTC
>once|TRBJ2-7|TRBV5-1|.
CASSLSGDPYEQYF
TGCGCCAGCAGCCTTAGCGGAGATCCCTACGAGCAGTACTTC
>.|TRBJ2-2|TRBV28|.
CASSFGRTGTGELFF
TGTGCCAGCAGTTTTGGTAGGACGGGCACCGGGGAGCTGTTTTTT
>few|TRBJ1-5|TRBV28|.
CAGNREGHQPQHF
TGTGCCGGTAACAGGGAAGGGCATCAGCCCCAGCATTTT
>.|TRBJ2-6|TRBV6-1|.
CASSEIPGANVLTF
TGTGCCAGCAGTGAGATCCCTGGGGCCAACGTCCTGACTTTC
>.|TRBJ2-7|TRBV7-3|TRBD2
CASSLRLAGGPREQYF
TGTGCCAGCAGCTTAAGACTAGCGGGAGGGCCTCGGGAGCAGTACTTC
>.|TRBJ1-4|TRBV30|.
CAWSVNLGANEKLFF
TGTGCCTGGAGTGTAAATCTCGGCGCTAATGAAAAACTGTTTTTT
>once|TRBJ2-4|TRBV5-6|TRBD1
CASSLRTGVVIQYF
TGTGCCAGCAGCTTGAGGACAGGGGTAGTCATTCAGTACTTC
>.|TRBJ2-1|TRBV20-1|.
CSATRDNEQFF
TGCAGTGCTACGAGGGACAATGAGCAGTTCTTC
>.|TRBJ2-1|TRBV28|TRBD1
CASSLGTGYNEQFF
TGTGCCAGCAGTTTAGGGACAGGGTACAATGAGCAGTTCTTC
>.|TRBJ2-5|TRBV5-1|.
CASSLAPAETGETQYF
TGCGCCAGCAGCTTGGCCCCCGCCGAGACGGGAGAGACCCAGTACTTC
>.|TRBJ2-3|TRBV7-6|TRBD2
CASSWTSGRAVQITDTQYF
TGTGCCAGCAGTTGGACTAGCGGGAGGGCCGTTCAGATCACAGATACGCAGTATTTT
>.|TRBJ2-5|TRBV30|.
CAWSPDLGETQYF
TGTGCCTGGAGTCCAGACTTGGGAGAGACCCAGTACTTC
>.|TRBJ1-2|TRBV5-1|.
CASSLEGADGYTF
TGCGCCAGCAGCTTGGAAGGGGCGGACGGCTACACCTTC
>.|TRBJ2-7|TRBV4-2|.
CASSPGGYEQYF
TGTGCCAGCAGCCCCGGCGGGTACGAGCAGTACTTC
>.|TRBJ2-7|TRBV28|.
CASKKGGGYEQYF
TGTGCCAGCAAGAAGGGGGGCGGATACGAGCAGTACTTC
>.|TRBJ2-7|TRBV25-1|TRBD1
CASRQGARYEQYF
TGTGCCAGCAGACAGGGGGCGCGTTACGAGCAGTACTTC
>.|TRBJ2-1|TRBV9|.
CASSPSQRSSYNEQFF
TGTGCCAGCAGCCCCTCTCAGCGGAGCTCCTACAATGAGCAGTTCTTC
>.|TRBJ2-6|TRBV30|.
CAWSVVRHFISGANVLTF
TGTGCCTGGAGTGTCGTAAGGCACTTTATCTCTGGGGCCAACGTCCTGACTTTC
>.|TRBJ2-3|TRBV28|.
CASSSGLLGTQYF
TGTGCCAGCAGTTCGGGACTCTTAGGGACGCAGTATTTT
>.|TRBJ1-2|TRBV30|TRBD1
CAWSEGQGGRGYTF
TGTGCCTGGAGTGAAGGACAGGGGGGGCGTGGCTACACCTTC
>.|TRBJ1-2|TRBV7-9|.
CASSFSGDYGYTF
TGTGCCAGCAGCTTTTCAGGGGACTATGGCTACACCTTC